This paragraph covers one T cell receptor beta chain sequence. This record comes from a study of blood T cell repertoires in COVID-19. Across the whole study: COVID-19 samples from acute and convalescent phases originated in the United States, Italy and Spain. PBMCs, B-cell-depleted T cells, or T cells provided the cDNA or gDNA that made up the material.

In the study's own analysis: Researchers report that nucleated cell counts were estimated from reference gene primer amplification. Libraries were prepared by immunoSEQ multiplex PCR; TCRdb keeps only in-frame clonotypes and omits some of them. That table gives V, J and clone size, and the DNA gave D and trimming. Among about 120,000 clones, around 90% were seen once, and the ten largest hold about 8%. Trimming cost V 5 bases and J 3 bases, with 11 bases left between them. This CDR3 is built from 14 residues. Germline lookup yields CDR1 MGHDK and CDR2 SYGVNS. The TCR sequence derives from a human donor in a cohort sampled during active COVID-19. The sample taken for sequencing was peripheral blood. J is TRBJ2-1 and V is TRBV25-1, with D perhaps matching TRBD2 (6 bases). The CDR3 region is CASSTSPLYNEQFF. CDR3 bases: TGTGCCAGCAGTACTAGCCCCCTCTACAATGAGCAGTTCTTC.